This entry describes one T cell receptor (beta chain). The antigen is undetermined. This specimen comes from a study of human T cells and chemical hapten exposure. Study conclusions and caveats: It was expanded TCRs that formed significantly more large CDR3 similarity clusters than controls did.

Attachment of unique molecular identifiers to individual cDNA molecules was performed in the library. MiXCR was run by TCRdb on the RACE reads, yielding one entry per CDR3 protein. The table includes 350,000 to 400,000 distinct CDR3 sequences, about 6% detected once. The time point denotes: patch test 2, 6 weeks after DPC sensitization. Treatment specified: therapeutic diphenylcyclopropenone sensitization with weekly scalp DPC. The template was total RNA from unfractionated whole blood. The sequencing here drew on whole blood, taken in connection with sensitization to the hapten diphenylcyclopropenone (DPC). The clonotype was recovered from a woman younger than 30 with alopecia areata. Some clones in this sample may be carry-over from other donors' samples.

Here the CDR3 reads CASSLHLVSYEQYF. CDR3 sequence (DNA): TGTGCCAGCAGCTTACACCTAGTCTCCTACGAGCAGTACTTC. The chain couples TRBV7-9 to TRBJ2-7, with D uncertain. The V and J ends lost 2 bases and 0 bases respectively, with 8 bases between them. Germline V gene sequence: CDR1 SEHNR, CDR2 FQNEAQ (reference sequence). CDR3 length equals 14 residues.